Each of the 32 T cell receptor beta chains below was sequenced from the same sample in a study of blood T cell repertoires in COVID-19. Sequencing was performed with immunoSEQ multiplex PCR; in TCRdb, only in-frame clones are kept and a portion is missing. The sample has around 340,000 clones; 80% to 90% are singletons. The specimen sequenced was PBMCs or T cells enriched from blood (not recorded which). These receptors all stem from a woman in her 40s with acute COVID-19.

This clone was observed a handful of times. The chain carries TRBV25-1 and TRBJ2-2, with D perhaps matching TRBD2 (5 bases). Trimming left V 5 bases short and J 1 base short, with 8 bases between. This CDR3 contains 14 residues. The germline CDR1 and CDR2 sequences are MGHDK and SYGVNS. CDR3 region: CASSRTQNTGELFF. The CDR3 bases are TGTGCCAGCAGTAGGACTCAGAACACCGGGGAGCTGTTTTTT. The full variable domain, rest sourced from reference TRBV25-1 and TRBJ2-2, is EADIYQTPRYLVIGTGKKITLECSQTMGHDKMYWYQQDPGMELHLIHYSYGVNSTEKGDLSSESTVSRIRTEHFPLTLESARPSHTSQYLCASSRTQNTGELFFGEGSRLTVL.

This clone was counted a single time. The V gene is TRBV2, the J gene TRBJ1-1; no reliable D call. The V gene lost 6 bases and the J gene lost 8 bases, with 16 bases spanning the gap. In germline, CDR1 is SNHLY, CDR2 FYNNEI. The CDR3 covers 13 residues. The CDR3 sequence is CASSRTPLAEAFF. The DNA for the CDR3 is TGTGCCAGCAGCCGGACCCCCTTAGCGGAAGCTTTCTTT.

This clone was seen only once. The chain recombines TRBV14 with TRBJ1-1; D might be TRBD1 (5 bases). This CDR3 region has 15 residues. The germline gives CDR1 SGHDN, CDR2 FVKESK. Deletions cut 0 bases from V and 8 bases from J, with 16 bases between. The CDR3 coding sequence is TGTGCCAGCAGCCAAGATTATGGCAGGGTGGACGAAGCTTTCTTT. Amino acid sequence: CASSQDYGRVDEAFF. The full variable domain, completed using reference TRBV14 and TRBJ1-1, is EAGVTQFPSHSVIEKGQTVTLRCDPISGHDNLYWYRRVMGKEIKFLLHFVKESKQDESGMPNNRFLAERTGGTYSTLKVQPAELEDSGVYFCASSQDYGRVDEAFFGQGTRLTVV.

This chain links TRBV2 with TRBJ1-2, with D perhaps matching TRBD1 (5 bases). CDR1 SNHLY and CDR2 FYNNEI come from the germline V gene. V was clipped by 2 bases and J by 5 bases, with 21 bases between them. The length of the CDR3 is 17 residues. CDR3 protein: CASSESLPGRRTYGYTF. CDR3 DNA: TGTGCCAGCAGTGAATCTCTACCAGGGCGGAGAACATATGGCTACACCTTC.

V is TRBV5-1 and J is TRBJ2-7, with D tentatively TRBD1 (6 bases). Germline V gene lookup returns CDR1 SGHRS and CDR2 YFSETQ. The CDR3 has 14 amino acids. V lost 0 bases to trimming and J lost 3 bases, with 10 bases between them. Here the CDR3 reads CASSLGSGVYEQYF. For the CDR3, the DNA is TGCGCCAGCAGCTTGGGATCAGGGGTCTACGAGCAGTACTTC.

The chain joins TRBV7-9 to TRBJ2-5; the D gene is possibly TRBD2 (6 bases). Germline V gives CDR1 SEHNR, CDR2 FQNEAQ (reference sequence). The CDR3 length is 14 residues. V shed 5 bases and J shed 0 bases, with 10 bases lying between them. In DNA, the CDR3 is TGTGCCAGCAGCCCGGGGGACTACCAAGAGACCCAGTACTTC. Protein sequence: CASSPGDYQETQYF.

CDR3 region: CAISTGIYGYTF. DNA for the CDR3: TGTGCCATATCGACGGGTATCTATGGCTACACCTTC. This chain connects TRBV10-3 to TRBJ1-2; D ambiguous. This CDR3 is built from 12 residues. In germline, CDR1 is ENHRY, CDR2 SYGVKD. Trimming stripped 9 bases from V and 4 bases from J, with 12 bases between.

This clone showed up just once. The chain recombines TRBV12-3 or TRBV12-4 with TRBJ2-5; tentative D call: TRBD2 (6 bases). CDR3 length: 13 residues. The V end lost 7 bases, the J end lost 4 bases, and 13 bases lay between the germline ends. The CDR3 protein is CASTPEEGETQYF. The CDR3 DNA reads as TGTGCCAGCACCCCTGAGGAGGGAGAGACCCAGTACTTC.

V is TRBV24-1 and J is TRBJ2-2; TRBD1 matches 8 bases. The CDR3 runs 14 residues. Germline V gene data show CDR1 as KGHDR and CDR2 as SFDVKD. V lost 9 bases and J lost 1; bases outside the gene matches: 3. The CDR3 loop is CATQGQENTGELFF. The CDR3 DNA sequence: TGTGCCACCCAGGGACAGGAGAACACCGGGGAGCTGTTTTTT.

The DNA of the CDR3 is TGTGCCAGCAGCTTCCAGGGTCCAGGGGCCAACGTCCTGACTTTC. Protein product: CASSFQGPGANVLTF. The V gene is TRBV11-1, the J gene TRBJ2-6, with D perhaps matching TRBD1 (5 bases). This CDR3 has 15 amino acids. Germline V gives CDR1 SGHAT, CDR2 FQDESV (reference sequence). V was pared by 3 bases and J by 4 bases, with 10 bases between.

This chain connects TRBV7-2 to TRBJ1-4; TRBD1 might be the D (6 bases). This CDR3 region has 17 residues. V lost 3 bases and J lost 3, with 17 bases in between. Looked up from germline, CDR1 is SGHTA and CDR2 is FQGNSA. CDR3 sequence: CASSFKGGYRANEKLFF. DNA for the CDR3: TGTGCCAGCAGCTTTAAGGGGGGGTATAGGGCTAATGAAAAACTGTTTTTT.

The CDR3 protein is CASSVDPRGLGHTGELFF. In nucleotides, the CDR3 is TGTGCCAGCAGCGTTGACCCCAGGGGACTAGGCCACACCGGGGAGCTGTTTTTT. The chain is built from TRBV9 and TRBJ2-2, with 8 bases aligning to TRBD2. This CDR3 comprises 18 residues. Germline V gene sequence: CDR1 SGDLS, CDR2 YYNGEE. The ends lost 2 bases at V and 3 bases at J; junction bases unmatched: 12.

CDR3 nucleotides: TGTGCCAGCAGCTTAGCGCAGAGGGCTAATGAAAAACTGTTTTTT. Its translation: CASSLAQRANEKLFF. The chain recombines TRBV7-9 with TRBJ1-4; D is unclear. The CDR3 totals 15 residues. V was clipped by 0 bases and J by 3 bases, with 8 bases between them. CDR1 is SEHNR, CDR2 FQNEAQ, per germline (reference sequence).

The table lists this clone with a count of one. The chain joins TRBV7-9 to TRBJ2-1, with 14 positions matching TRBD2. The CDR3 length is 21 residues. Germline assignment: CDR1 SEHNR and CDR2 FQNEAQ (reference sequence). Trimming took 5 bases from V and 6 from J; bases not matched to a gene: 21. The CDR3 coding sequence is TGTGCCAGCAGCACCCGAGGGGGACTAGCGGGAGAGTTGGGTAAACCCAATGAGCAGTTCTTC. It translates to CASSTRGGLAGELGKPNEQFF.

The gene calls are TRBV19 and TRBJ1-6; 7 bases align to TRBD1. Germline values: CDR1 LNHDA, CDR2 SQIVND (reference sequence). The J segment lost 8 bases and the V segment lost 7 bases, leaving 11 bases of the junction unmatched. The CDR3 contains 15 residues. The CDR3: CASKKVTGEHSPLHF. The CDR3 region has the DNA TGTGCCAGTAAAAAGGTCACAGGGGAGCATTCACCCCTCCACTTT. Using reference TRBV19 and TRBJ1-6 for the parts outside the CDR3, the full variable domain is DGGITQSPKYLFRKEGQNVTLSCEQNLNHDAMYWYRQDPGQGLRLIYYSQIVNDFQKGDIAEGYSVSREKKESFPLTVTSAQKNPTAFYLCASKKVTGEHSPLHFGNGTRLTVT.

This chain links TRBV6-5 with TRBJ2-5; D might be TRBD2 (7 bases). Germline V gives CDR1 MNHEY, CDR2 SVGAGI. V was shortened by 3 bases and J by 2 bases, with 13 bases between the two germline ends. This CDR3 contains 15 residues. CDR3 DNA: TGTGCCAGCAGTTATGCGGGGGCCGAACAAGAGACCCAGTACTTC. Its translation: CASSYAGAEQETQYF.

V usage is TRBV3-1 (or the pseudogene TRBV3-2) and J usage is TRBJ2-5, with 9 bases lining up with TRBD1. CDR3 length: 15 amino acids. The J segment lost 4 bases and the V segment lost 3 bases, leaving 6 bases of the junction unmatched. Germline V lookup: CDR1 LGHDT, CDR2 YNNKEL (reference sequence). CDR3 DNA: TGTGCCAGCAGCCAGATTCCGGGACAGGGAGAGACCCAGTACTTC. Translating it yields CASSQIPGQGETQYF.

The gene calls are TRBV7-3 and TRBJ2-7; D is possibly TRBD2 (6 bases). The ends were cut back, 1 base at V and 0 bases at J, with 10 bases in the middle. CDR1 is SGHTA, CDR2 FQGTGA, per germline. The CDR3 has 15 residues. CDR3 DNA sequence: TGTGCCAGCAGCTTAAAAGCGGGTTACTCCTACGAGCAGTACTTC. It translates to CASSLKAGYSYEQYF.

The chain is built from TRBV19 and TRBJ1-5, with D possibly TRBD1 on 5 matching bases. The CDR3 loop spans 14 amino acids. Germline values: CDR1 LNHDA, CDR2 SQIVND (reference sequence). The ends were cut back, 3 bases at V and 5 bases at J, with 11 bases in the middle. CDR3 region: CASSIFAGDQPQHF. Here the CDR3 DNA reads TGTGCCAGTAGTATTTTTGCGGGGGATCAGCCCCAGCATTTT.

This clone was detected only once. The chain combines TRBV23-1 with TRBJ1-5; D not certain. TRBV23-1 counts as an open reading frame of uncertain function. The CDR3 consists of 13 residues. The V end was cut by 0 bases, the J end by 7 bases, with 7 bases between. CDR3 loop: CASSQSSRQPQHF. CDR3 nucleotide sequence: TGCGCCAGCAGTCAATCTTCCAGGCAGCCCCAGCATTTT.

The chain is built from TRBV24-1 and TRBJ2-3; 9 bases are shared with TRBD2. With V trimmed by 7 bases and J by 5 bases, 9 bases remained unmatched. Germline CDR1 and CDR2: KGHDR and SFDVKD. This CDR3 is built from 15 residues. The chain's CDR3 is CATRGRAGGQDTQYF. CDR3 in DNA: TGTGCCACCAGGGGGCGAGCGGGAGGACAAGATACGCAGTATTTT.

CDR3: CASSLDRGTMNEQFF. The CDR3 nucleotides read TGTGCCAGCAGCTTAGATAGAGGGACTATGAATGAGCAGTTCTTC. V gene TRBV7-2 combines with J gene TRBJ2-1, with 7 bases fitting TRBD2. CDR1 is SGHTA, CDR2 FQGNSA, per germline. V lost 1 base to trimming and J lost 7 bases; unmatched junction nucleotides: 7. The CDR3 covers 15 residues.

This clone was detected only a few times. V is TRBV28 and J is TRBJ1-5; D might be TRBD1 (5 bases). This CDR3 has 14 residues. V lost 2 bases and J 7 bases, leaving 12 bases between the germline ends. CDR1 and CDR2 (germline): MDHEN, SYDVKM. The CDR3 nucleotides read TGTGCCAGCAGTTTAGTCAAGGGGAACCAGCCCCAGCATTTT. Translated: CASSLVKGNQPQHF.

The V call is TRBV10-1, the J call TRBJ2-1; 8 nucleotides match TRBD2. The CDR3 sequence is 16 residues long. The germline V gene encodes CDR1 WNHNN and CDR2 SYGVQD (reference sequence). Germline trimming cut 3 bases from V and 4 bases from J; bases unmatched to any gene: 8. The CDR3 DNA reads as TGCGCCAGCAGTGAAAAAGCGGGAGAGCGGTACAATGAGCAGTTCTTC. Translation gives CASSEKAGERYNEQFF.

The V and J genes are TRBV10-1 and TRBJ1-2; TRBD1 agrees at 7 bases. The CDR3 contains 13 residues. CDR1 WNHNN and CDR2 SYGVQD come from the germline V gene (reference sequence). J was trimmed by 3 bases and V by 11 bases; bases with no gene match: 9. CDR3 protein: CARDRPNHYGYTF. CDR3 coding DNA: TGCGCCCGGGACAGACCCAACCACTATGGCTACACCTTC.

The chain couples TRBV4-1 to TRBJ1-1; weak D call: TRBD1 (6 bases). Looked up from germline, CDR1 is MGHRA and CDR2 is YSYEKL. The CDR3 is 15 amino acids. V was cut by 2 bases and J by 4 bases, with 14 bases left in between. CDR3 in amino acids: CASSQRWGGGTEAFF. DNA of the CDR3: TGCGCCAGCAGCCAACGCTGGGGAGGGGGCACTGAAGCTTTCTTT.

For this clone: This CDR3 is also generated by other DNA sequences in the sample. The V gene is TRBV7-2, the J gene TRBJ2-3, with 7 bases matching TRBD2. The V gene's germline CDR1 is SGHTA and CDR2 FQGNSA. The CDR3 runs to 15 residues. The junction had 0 bases not matched to a gene; V was cut back by 0 bases and J by 0 bases. CDR3 protein: CASSLASGSTDTQYF. The CDR3 DNA is TGTGCCAGCAGCTTAGCTAGCGGGAGCACAGATACGCAGTATTTT.

V gene TRBV19 combines with J gene TRBJ1-3, with D tentatively TRBD1 (6 bases). CDR3 size: 16 residues. The V and J ends lost 5 bases and 3 bases respectively, with 17 bases between them. CDR1 LNHDA and CDR2 SQIVND come from the germline V gene (reference sequence). CDR3 protein: CASSSRLGRGGNTIYF. CDR3 in DNA: TGTGCCAGTAGTTCTAGACTCGGCAGGGGTGGAAACACCATATATTTT.

This sequence joins TRBV11-3 and TRBJ2-5; the match to TRBD2 covers 8 bases. V gave up 1 base and J gave up 5 bases; unmatched junction bases: 6. Germline CDR1 is SGHNT and CDR2 is YENEEA. This CDR3 region has 15 residues. The CDR3 nucleotides are TGTGCCAGCAGCTTAGCGGGGGGGCATGGGGAGACCCAGTACTTC. Protein: CASSLAGGHGETQYF.

CDR3 in DNA: TGTGCCAGCTCCTGGGGGCAGGAACTTAGCAATCAGCCCCAGCATTTT. As protein: CASSWGQELSNQPQHF. This chain links TRBV5-5 with TRBJ1-5; a weak D match, TRBD1 (6 bases). The CDR3 is 16 amino acids. CDR1 and CDR2 (germline): SGHKS, YYEKEE (reference sequence). V lost 7 bases and J lost 0, with 17 bases in between.

This clone was seen a handful of times. The chain is built from TRBV3-1 (or the pseudogene TRBV3-2) and TRBJ2-5; 12 nucleotides line up with TRBD2. This CDR3 contains 19 residues. V shed 4 bases, J shed 1 base, and the junction held 13 bases outside the gene matches. Germline assignment: CDR1 LGHDT and CDR2 YNNKEL (reference sequence). The CDR3 nucleotides are TGTGCCAGCAGCCCCCCCTACTCCGGGACTAGCGGGCCCCAAGAGACCCAGTACTTC. Amino acids: CASSPPYSGTSGPQETQYF.

This chain links TRBV27 with TRBJ2-3, with D possibly matching TRBD2 (6 bases). Germline V gene sequence: CDR1 MNHEY, CDR2 SMNVEV (reference sequence). The CDR3 spans 15 residues. Trimming removed 3 bases at V and 3 bases at J, with 13 bases between. The CDR3 DNA reads as TGTGCCAGCAGTTTGGTTGCGGGGATTACAGATACGCAGTATTTT. Its protein is CASSLVAGITDTQYF.